These T cell receptor beta chains were read from a single sample in a study of identical twins. TCRdb itself ran the 5' RACE reads through MiXCR, one entry per CDR3 protein. The table includes hundreds of thousands of distinct CDR3 sequences, 21% detected once. This sample also belongs to another study, concerning T cells expressing NK-cell markers.

The source material was PBMCs. These receptors originate from a woman aged 18-29 years in good health. Each CDR3 is given with its conserved first and last residue. The order of the fields is V gene, clone size, J gene, D gene, CDR3 length, CDR3 DNA, CDR3 protein. A D gene is named only where the DNA matches it firmly. The listing skips clone size in some rows; elsewhere it reads once, few, many or a size class.

V gene: TRBV7-2
clone size: few
J gene: TRBJ2-7
D gene: TRBD1
CDR3 length: 13
CDR3 DNA: TGTGCCAGCAGCACCCAACAGGGGGACGAGCAGTACTTC
CDR3 protein: CASSTQQGDEQYF

V gene: TRBV21-1
clone size: -
J gene: TRBJ2-5
D gene: -
CDR3 length: 14
CDR3 DNA: TGTGCCAGCAGCCGACGACTAGCCGAAGAGACCCAGTACTTC
CDR3 protein: CASSRRLAEETQYF

V gene: TRBV12-3/TRBV12-4
clone size: -
J gene: TRBJ2-7
D gene: -
CDR3 length: 16
CDR3 DNA: TGTGCCAGCAGGTTCGGGGGAGTTAGTCCCCCCTACGAGCAGTACTTC
CDR3 protein: CASRFGGVSPPYEQYF

V gene: TRBV6-5
clone size: -
J gene: TRBJ1-4
D gene: -
CDR3 length: 14
CDR3 DNA: TGTGCCAGCAGTTACGGGGGGACTAATGAAAAACTGTTTTTT
CDR3 protein: CASSYGGTNEKLFF

V gene: TRBV10-3
clone size: few
J gene: TRBJ2-3
D gene: TRBD2
CDR3 length: 16
CDR3 DNA: TGTGCCATCAGTGGACTAGCTGCCGAGTTTAGAGATACGCAGTATTTT
CDR3 protein: CAISGLAAEFRDTQYF

V gene: TRBV11-2
clone size: -
J gene: TRBJ2-2
D gene: TRBD1
CDR3 length: 16
CDR3 DNA: TGTGCCAGCAGCCCGAGACAGGGGGGGGACACCGGGGAGCTGTTTTTT
CDR3 protein: CASSPRQGGDTGELFF

V gene: TRBV5-1
clone size: -
J gene: TRBJ2-1
D gene: TRBD1
CDR3 length: 20
CDR3 DNA: TGCGCCAGCAGCTTTGAAAAAAGACAGGGTAGGGCTGGGTTAACGAATGAGCAGTTCTTC
CDR3 protein: CASSFEKRQGRAGLTNEQFF

V gene: TRBV10-2
clone size: -
J gene: TRBJ1-1
D gene: -
CDR3 length: 16
CDR3 DNA: TGCGCCAGCAGTGAGCAGGGGCGTCGGGCCCAACAATACGCTTTCTTT
CDR3 protein: CASSEQGRRAQQYAFF

V gene: TRBV15
clone size: -
J gene: TRBJ2-1
D gene: TRBD2
CDR3 length: 13
CDR3 DNA: TGTGCCACCGTGATGCGGGAGGTAGGCGAGCAGTTCTTC
CDR3 protein: CATVMREVGEQFF

V gene: TRBV20-1
clone size: many
J gene: TRBJ2-5
D gene: -
CDR3 length: 14
CDR3 DNA: TGCAGCTCCAGGGCCGGCGCCTCCAAAGAGACCCAGTACTTC
CDR3 protein: CSSRAGASKETQYF

V gene: TRBV10-1
clone size: -
J gene: TRBJ1-1
D gene: TRBD1
CDR3 length: 13
CDR3 DNA: TGCGCCAGCAACGACAGGGAGGTCACTGAAGCTTTCTTT
CDR3 protein: CASNDREVTEAFF

V gene: TRBV7-2
clone size: -
J gene: TRBJ2-7
D gene: -
CDR3 length: 13
CDR3 DNA: TGTGCCAGCAGTCCCCCGGCGCTGGACGAGCAGTACTTC
CDR3 protein: CASSPPALDEQYF

V gene: TRBV6-2/TRBV6-3
clone size: few
J gene: TRBJ2-7
D gene: -
CDR3 length: 15
CDR3 DNA: TGTGCCAGCAGTTACGGGGTAGCGGTAGCCTACGAGCAGTACTTC
CDR3 protein: CASSYGVAVAYEQYF

V gene: TRBV19
clone size: -
J gene: TRBJ2-5
D gene: TRBD1
CDR3 length: 16
CDR3 DNA: TGTGCCAGTAGCCTAGCGAGACAGGGGTCACAAGAGACCCAGTACTTC
CDR3 protein: CASSLARQGSQETQYF

V gene: TRBV10-3
clone size: many
J gene: TRBJ2-5
D gene: -
CDR3 length: 12
CDR3 DNA: TGTGCCATCAACTCGGGCGCGGAGACCCAGTACTTC
CDR3 protein: CAINSGAETQYF

V gene: TRBV5-1
clone size: -
J gene: TRBJ2-1
D gene: TRBD1
CDR3 length: 15
CDR3 DNA: TGCGCCAGCAGCCTCGGACAGGGGGAGTACAATGAGCAGTTCTTC
CDR3 protein: CASSLGQGEYNEQFF

V gene: TRBV5-1
clone size: few
J gene: TRBJ1-1
D gene: -
CDR3 length: 15
CDR3 DNA: TGCGCCAGCAGCGCGTTGGTGAGGGCGAACACTGAAGCTTTCTTT
CDR3 protein: CASSALVRANTEAFF

V gene: TRBV6-6
clone size: few
J gene: TRBJ2-1
D gene: -
CDR3 length: 13
CDR3 DNA: TGTGCCAGCAGTTACCGCCGGCGAAATGAGCAGTTCTTC
CDR3 protein: CASSYRRRNEQFF

V gene: TRBV7-2
clone size: -
J gene: TRBJ2-7
D gene: -
CDR3 length: 12
CDR3 DNA: TGTGCCAGCAGCTTCGGGTTCAACGAGCAGTACTTC
CDR3 protein: CASSFGFNEQYF

V gene: TRBV10-2
clone size: once
J gene: TRBJ2-7
D gene: -
CDR3 length: 14
CDR3 DNA: TGCGCCAGCAGTGAGGAGGTCGGTGGTTGGGAGCAGTACTTC
CDR3 protein: CASSEEVGGWEQYF

V gene: TRBV5-1
clone size: -
J gene: TRBJ1-5
D gene: -
CDR3 length: 15
CDR3 DNA: TGCGCCAGCAGCTTGGAACCACTAAACGATCAGCCCCAGCATTTT
CDR3 protein: CASSLEPLNDQPQHF

V gene: TRBV20-1
clone size: -
J gene: TRBJ2-1
D gene: -
CDR3 length: 13
CDR3 DNA: TGCAGTGCTAGGTCTAGGAGTGCGGATGAGCAGTTCTTC
CDR3 protein: CSARSRSADEQFF

V gene: TRBV7-6
clone size: few
J gene: TRBJ2-1
D gene: TRBD1
CDR3 length: 16
CDR3 DNA: TGTGCCAGCAGCCATTCCGGGACAGCGCACGCCGATGAGCAGTTCTTC
CDR3 protein: CASSHSGTAHADEQFF

V gene: TRBV12-3/TRBV12-4
clone size: few
J gene: TRBJ2-7
D gene: -
CDR3 length: 11
CDR3 DNA: TGTGCCAGCAGTGGCGGCACCGAGCAGTACTTC
CDR3 protein: CASSGGTEQYF

V gene: TRBV6-5
clone size: few
J gene: TRBJ1-2
D gene: TRBD1
CDR3 length: 12
CDR3 DNA: TGTGCCAGCGGAGGACAGGACTATGGCTACACCTTC
CDR3 protein: CASGGQDYGYTF

V gene: TRBV27
clone size: -
J gene: TRBJ2-1
D gene: TRBD2
CDR3 length: 14
CDR3 DNA: TGTGCCAGCAGTTCGGGGACTAGTGGGGCTGAGCAGTTCTTC
CDR3 protein: CASSSGTSGAEQFF

V gene: TRBV9
clone size: many
J gene: TRBJ2-6
D gene: -
CDR3 length: 15
CDR3 DNA: TGTGCCAGCAGCGTAGGAGGGGCTGGGGCCAACGTCCTGACTTTC
CDR3 protein: CASSVGGAGANVLTF